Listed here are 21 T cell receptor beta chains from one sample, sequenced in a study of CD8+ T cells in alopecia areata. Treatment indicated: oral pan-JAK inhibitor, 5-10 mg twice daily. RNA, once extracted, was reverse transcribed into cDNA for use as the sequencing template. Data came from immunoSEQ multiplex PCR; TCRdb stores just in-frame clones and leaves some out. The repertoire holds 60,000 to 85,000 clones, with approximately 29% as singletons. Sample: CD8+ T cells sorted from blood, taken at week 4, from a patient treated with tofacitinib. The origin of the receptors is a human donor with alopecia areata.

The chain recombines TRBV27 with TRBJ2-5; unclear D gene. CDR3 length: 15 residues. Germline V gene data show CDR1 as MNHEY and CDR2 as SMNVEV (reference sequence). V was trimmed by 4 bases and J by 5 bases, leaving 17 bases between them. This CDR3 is CASSSGQDARETQYF. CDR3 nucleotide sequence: TGTGCCAGCAGTTCCGGCCAGGATGCGCGCGAGACCCAGTACTTC.

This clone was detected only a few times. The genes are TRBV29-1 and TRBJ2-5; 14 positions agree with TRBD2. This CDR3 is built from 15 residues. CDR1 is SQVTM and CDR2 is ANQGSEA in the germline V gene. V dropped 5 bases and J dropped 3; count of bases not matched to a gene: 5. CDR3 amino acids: CSVIGTSGSKETQYF. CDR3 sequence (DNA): TGCAGCGTTATTGGGACTAGCGGGAGCAAAGAGACCCAGTACTTC.

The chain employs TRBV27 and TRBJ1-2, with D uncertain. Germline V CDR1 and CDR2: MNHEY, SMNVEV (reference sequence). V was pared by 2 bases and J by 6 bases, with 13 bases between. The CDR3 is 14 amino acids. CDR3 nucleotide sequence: TGTGCCAGCAGTTTAAGTCGCCAAGGGAATGGCTACACCTTC. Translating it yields CASSLSRQGNGYTF.

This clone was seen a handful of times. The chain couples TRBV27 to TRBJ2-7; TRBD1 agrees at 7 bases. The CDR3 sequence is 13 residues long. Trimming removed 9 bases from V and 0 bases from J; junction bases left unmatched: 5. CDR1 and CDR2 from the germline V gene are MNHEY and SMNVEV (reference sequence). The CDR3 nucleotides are TGTGCCAGGACCGGGACAGCCTCCTACGAGCAGTACTTC. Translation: CARTGTASYEQYF.

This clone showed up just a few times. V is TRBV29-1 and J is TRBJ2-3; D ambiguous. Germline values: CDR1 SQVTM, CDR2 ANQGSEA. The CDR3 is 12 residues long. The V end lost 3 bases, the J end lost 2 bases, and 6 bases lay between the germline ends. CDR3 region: CSVDAYTDTQYF. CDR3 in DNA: TGCAGCGTTGACGCCTACACAGATACGCAGTATTTT.

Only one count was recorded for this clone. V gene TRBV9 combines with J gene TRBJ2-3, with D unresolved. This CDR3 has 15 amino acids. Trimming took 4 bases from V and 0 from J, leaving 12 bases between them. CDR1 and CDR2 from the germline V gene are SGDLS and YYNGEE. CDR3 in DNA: TGTGCCAGCAGCCTGACCCGCTCTAGCACAGATACGCAGTATTTT. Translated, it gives CASSLTRSSTDTQYF. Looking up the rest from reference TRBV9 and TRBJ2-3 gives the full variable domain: DSGVTQTPKHLITATGQRVTLRCSPRSGDLSVYWYQQSLDQGLQFLIQYYNGEERAKGNILERFSAQQFPDLHSELNLSSLELGDSALYFCASSLTRSSTDTQYFGPGTRLTVL.

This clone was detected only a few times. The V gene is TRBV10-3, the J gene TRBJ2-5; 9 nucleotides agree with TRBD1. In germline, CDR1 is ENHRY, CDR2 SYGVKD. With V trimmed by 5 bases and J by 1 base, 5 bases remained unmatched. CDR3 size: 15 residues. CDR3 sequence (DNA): TGTGCCATCAGTCCCGGGACAGGGACCCAAGAGACCCAGTACTTC. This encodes CAISPGTGTQETQYF.

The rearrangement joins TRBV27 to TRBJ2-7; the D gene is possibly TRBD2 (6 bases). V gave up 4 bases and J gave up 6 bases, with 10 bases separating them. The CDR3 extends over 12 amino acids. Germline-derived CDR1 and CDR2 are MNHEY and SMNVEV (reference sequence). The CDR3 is CASSWGGAEQYF. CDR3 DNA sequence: TGTGCCAGCAGTTGGGGCGGGGCCGAGCAGTACTTC.

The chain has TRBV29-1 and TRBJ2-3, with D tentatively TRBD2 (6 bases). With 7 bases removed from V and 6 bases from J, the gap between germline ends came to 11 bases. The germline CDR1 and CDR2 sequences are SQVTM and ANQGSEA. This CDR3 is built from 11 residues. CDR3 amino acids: CSALGGDTQYF. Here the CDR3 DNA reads TGCAGCGCGCTAGGAGGGGATACGCAGTATTTT.

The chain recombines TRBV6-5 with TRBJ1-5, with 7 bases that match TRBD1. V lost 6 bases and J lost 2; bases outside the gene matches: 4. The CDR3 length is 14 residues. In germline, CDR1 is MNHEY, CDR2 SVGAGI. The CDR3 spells CASRRTGRNQPQHF. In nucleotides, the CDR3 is TGTGCCAGCAGGAGGACAGGCCGCAATCAGCCCCAGCATTTT.

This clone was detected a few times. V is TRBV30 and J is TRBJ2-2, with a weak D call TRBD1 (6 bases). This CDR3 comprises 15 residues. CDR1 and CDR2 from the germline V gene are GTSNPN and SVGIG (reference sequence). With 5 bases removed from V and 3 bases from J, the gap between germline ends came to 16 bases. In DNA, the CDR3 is TGTGCCTGGGGCCATCCGGGACACTACACCGGGGAGCTGTTTTTT. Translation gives CAWGHPGHYTGELFF.

The CDR3 sequence is CSVRQTQGYGYTF. DNA of the CDR3: TGCAGCGTTCGACAGACTCAGGGCTATGGCTACACCTTC. The rearrangement links TRBV29-1 to TRBJ1-2, with D perhaps matching TRBD1 (5 bases). Germline loops: CDR1 SQVTM, CDR2 ANQGSEA. Trimming stripped 5 bases from V and 4 bases from J, with 14 bases between. The CDR3 loop spans 13 amino acids. The full variable domain, rest sourced from reference TRBV29-1 and TRBJ1-2, is SAVISQKPSRDICQRGTSLTIQCQVDSQVTMMFWYRQQPGQSLTLIATANQGSEATYESGFVIDKFPISRPNLTFSTLTVSNMSPEDSSIYLCSVRQTQGYGYTFGSGTRLTVV.

As DNA, the CDR3 is TGTGCCAGCAGCCCTCGACTGAACACTGAAGCTTTCTTT. Its protein is CASSPRLNTEAFF. J is TRBJ1-1 and V is TRBV13; D gene ambiguous. CDR1 is PRHDT, CDR2 FYEKMQ, per germline (reference sequence). Trimming removed 5 bases at V and 0 bases at J, with 7 bases between. The CDR3 has 13 amino acids.

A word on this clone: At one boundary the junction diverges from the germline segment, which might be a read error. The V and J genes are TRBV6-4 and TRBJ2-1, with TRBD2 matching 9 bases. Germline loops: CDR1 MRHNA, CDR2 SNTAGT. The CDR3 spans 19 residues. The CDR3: CASSDSAGGPIRSYNEQFF. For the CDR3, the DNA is TGTGCCAGCAGCGACTCTGCGGGAGGGCCTATCCGCTCCTACAATGAGCAGTTCTTC.

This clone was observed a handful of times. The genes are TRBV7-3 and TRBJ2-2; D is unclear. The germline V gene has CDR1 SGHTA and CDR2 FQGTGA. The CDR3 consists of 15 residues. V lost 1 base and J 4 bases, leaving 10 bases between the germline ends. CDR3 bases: TGTGCCAGCAGCTTAATTAGGGCCTCCACCGGGGAGCTGTTTTTT. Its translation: CASSLIRASTGELFF.

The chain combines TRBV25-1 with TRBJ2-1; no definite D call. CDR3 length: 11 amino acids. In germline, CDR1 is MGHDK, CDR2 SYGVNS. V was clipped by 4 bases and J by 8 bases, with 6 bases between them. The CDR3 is CASSAPYEQFF. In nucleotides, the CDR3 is TGTGCCAGCAGTGCGCCCTATGAGCAGTTCTTC. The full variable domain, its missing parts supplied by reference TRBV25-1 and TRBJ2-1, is EADIYQTPRYLVIGTGKKITLECSQTMGHDKMYWYQQDPGMELHLIHYSYGVNSTEKGDLSSESTVSRIRTEHFPLTLESARPSHTSQYLCASSAPYEQFFGPGTRLTVL.

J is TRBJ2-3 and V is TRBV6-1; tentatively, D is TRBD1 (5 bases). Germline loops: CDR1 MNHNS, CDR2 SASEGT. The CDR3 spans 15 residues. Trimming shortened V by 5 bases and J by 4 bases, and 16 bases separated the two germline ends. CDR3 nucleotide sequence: TGTGCCAGCAGTTCTGGCCAACAGGAGCCAGATACGCAGTATTTT. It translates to CASSSGQQEPDTQYF.

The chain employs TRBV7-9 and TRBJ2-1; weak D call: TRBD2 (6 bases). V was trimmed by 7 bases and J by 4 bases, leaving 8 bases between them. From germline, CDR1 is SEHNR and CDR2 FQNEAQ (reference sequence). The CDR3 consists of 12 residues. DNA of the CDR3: TGTGCCAGCAACAGCGGGTACAATGAGCAGTTCTTC. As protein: CASNSGYNEQFF.

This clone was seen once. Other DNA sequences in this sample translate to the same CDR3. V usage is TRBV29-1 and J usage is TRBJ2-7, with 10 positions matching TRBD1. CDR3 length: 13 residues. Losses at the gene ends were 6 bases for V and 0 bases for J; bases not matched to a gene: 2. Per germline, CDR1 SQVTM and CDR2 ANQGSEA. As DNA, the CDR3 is TGCAGCGTAAGGACAGGGGGCTCCTACGAGCAGTACTTC. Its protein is CSVRTGGSYEQYF.

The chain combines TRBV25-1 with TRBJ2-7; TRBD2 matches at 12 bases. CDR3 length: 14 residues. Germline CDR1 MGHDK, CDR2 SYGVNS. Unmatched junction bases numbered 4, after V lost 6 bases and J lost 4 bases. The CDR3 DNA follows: TGTGCCAGCAGCTCTAGCGGGAGGGGGTACGAGCAGTACTTC. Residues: CASSSSGRGYEQYF.

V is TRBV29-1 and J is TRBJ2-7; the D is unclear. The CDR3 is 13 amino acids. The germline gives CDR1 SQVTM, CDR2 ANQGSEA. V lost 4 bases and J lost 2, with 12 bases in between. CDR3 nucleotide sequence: TGCAGCGTTGGTGCAGGCGAGACCTACGAGCAGTACTTC. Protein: CSVGAGETYEQYF.